This T cell receptor (beta chain) is from a study of blood T cell repertoires in COVID-19. In the study overall: Spain, Italy and the United States supplied samples that represented acute and convalescent COVID-19. PBMCs, B-cell-depleted T cells, or T cells were the source of the cDNA or gDNA that made up the material.

V shed 7 bases and J 5 bases; nucleotides not matched to a gene: 5. Looked up from germline, CDR1 is SQVTM and CDR2 is ANQGSEA. The CDR3 loop spans 12 amino acids. Per the authors' pipeline: Reference gene primer amplification gave nucleated cell count estimates. Sequencing used immunoSEQ multiplex PCR; TCRdb keeps in-frame clones, though not all of them. Clonal size and the V and J genes are those of that table, whereas D and trimming came from the DNA. The sample has about 48,000 clones, 80% to 90% seen once; the top ten hold around 5.3%. The sequenced sample consisted of peripheral blood. This rearrangement joins TRBV29-1 to TRBJ2-7, with TRBD2 identical over 10 bases. The TCR comes from a human donor in a cohort sampled during active COVID-19. The CDR3 bases are TGCAGCGCAAGGACTAGCGGCAACGAGCAGTACTTC. This gives the protein CSARTSGNEQYF.